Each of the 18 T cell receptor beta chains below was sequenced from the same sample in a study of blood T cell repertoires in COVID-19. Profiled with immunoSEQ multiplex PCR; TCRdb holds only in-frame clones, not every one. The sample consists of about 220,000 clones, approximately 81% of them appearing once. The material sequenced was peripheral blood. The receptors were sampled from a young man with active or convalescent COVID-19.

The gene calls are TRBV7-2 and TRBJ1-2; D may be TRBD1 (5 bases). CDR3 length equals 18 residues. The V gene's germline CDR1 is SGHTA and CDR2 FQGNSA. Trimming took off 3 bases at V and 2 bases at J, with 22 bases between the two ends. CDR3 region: CASSLSANDRYRNYGYTF. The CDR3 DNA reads TGTGCCAGCAGCTTGAGTGCTAATGACAGATACCGCAACTATGGCTACACCTTC.

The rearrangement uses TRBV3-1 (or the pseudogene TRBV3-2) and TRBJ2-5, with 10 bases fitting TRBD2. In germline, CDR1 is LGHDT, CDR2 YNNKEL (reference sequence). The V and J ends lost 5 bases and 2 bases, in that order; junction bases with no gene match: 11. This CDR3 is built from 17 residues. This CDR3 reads CASSYLRLAGPQETQYF. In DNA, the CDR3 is TGTGCCAGCAGCTACTTGAGACTAGCGGGCCCACAAGAGACCCAGTACTTC.

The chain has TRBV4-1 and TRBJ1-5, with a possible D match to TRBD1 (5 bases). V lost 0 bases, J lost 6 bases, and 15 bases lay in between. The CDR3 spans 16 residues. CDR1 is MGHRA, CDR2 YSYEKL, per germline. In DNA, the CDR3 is TGCGCCAGCAGCCAAGATAGGGGCCCGGGCGGTCAGCCCCAGCATTTT. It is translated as CASSQDRGPGGQPQHF.

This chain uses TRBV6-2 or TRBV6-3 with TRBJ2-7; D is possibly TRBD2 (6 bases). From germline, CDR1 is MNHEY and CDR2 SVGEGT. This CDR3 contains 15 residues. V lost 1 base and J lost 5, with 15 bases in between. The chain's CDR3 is CASSYFGGEGNEQYF. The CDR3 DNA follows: TGTGCCAGCAGTTACTTCGGAGGGGAAGGTAACGAGCAGTACTTC.

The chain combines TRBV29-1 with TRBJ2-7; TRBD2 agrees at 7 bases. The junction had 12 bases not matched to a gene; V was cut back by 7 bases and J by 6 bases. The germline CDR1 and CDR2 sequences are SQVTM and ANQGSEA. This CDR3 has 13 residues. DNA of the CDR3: TGCAGCGACCCCTTGGACCGCGGGGGCGAGCAGTACTTC. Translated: CSDPLDRGGEQYF.

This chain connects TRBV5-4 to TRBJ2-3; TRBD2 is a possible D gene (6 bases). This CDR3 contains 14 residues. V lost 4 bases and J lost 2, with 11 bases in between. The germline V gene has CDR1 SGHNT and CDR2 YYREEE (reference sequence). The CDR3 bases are TGTGCCAGCAGCCGCCGGGGGACCACAGATACGCAGTATTTT. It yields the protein CASSRRGTTDTQYF.

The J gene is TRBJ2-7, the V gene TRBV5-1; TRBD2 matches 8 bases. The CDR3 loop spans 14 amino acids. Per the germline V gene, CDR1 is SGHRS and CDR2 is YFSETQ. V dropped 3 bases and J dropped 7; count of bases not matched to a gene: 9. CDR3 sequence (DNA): TGCGCCAGCAGCTCGGGACTAGGGGTCGAGGAGCAGTACTTC. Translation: CASSSGLGVEEQYF.

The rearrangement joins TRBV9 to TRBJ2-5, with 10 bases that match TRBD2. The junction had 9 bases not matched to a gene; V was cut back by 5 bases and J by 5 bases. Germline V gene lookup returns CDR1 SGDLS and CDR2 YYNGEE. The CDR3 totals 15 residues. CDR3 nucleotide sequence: TGTGCCAGCAGACCCAGCGGGGGGGCGGCGGAGACCCAGTACTTC. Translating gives CASRPSGGAAETQYF.

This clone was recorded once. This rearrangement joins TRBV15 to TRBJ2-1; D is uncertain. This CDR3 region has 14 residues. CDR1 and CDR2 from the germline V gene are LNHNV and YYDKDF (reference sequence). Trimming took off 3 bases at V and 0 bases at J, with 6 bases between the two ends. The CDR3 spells CATSRASSYNEQFF. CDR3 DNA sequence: TGTGCCACCAGCAGGGCCAGCTCCTACAATGAGCAGTTCTTC.

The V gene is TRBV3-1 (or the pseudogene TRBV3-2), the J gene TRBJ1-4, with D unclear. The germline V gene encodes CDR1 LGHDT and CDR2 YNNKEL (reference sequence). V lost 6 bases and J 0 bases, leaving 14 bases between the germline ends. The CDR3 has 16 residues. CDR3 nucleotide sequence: TGTGCCAGCAGACCCGCTTACAGTTCAACTAATGAAAAACTGTTTTTT. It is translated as CASRPAYSSTNEKLFF.

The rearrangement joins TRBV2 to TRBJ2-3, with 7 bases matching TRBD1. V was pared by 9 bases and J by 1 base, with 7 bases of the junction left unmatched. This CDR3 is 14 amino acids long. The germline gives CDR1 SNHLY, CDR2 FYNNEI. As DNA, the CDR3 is TGTGCCAGACTCGACAGGGTAGGCACAGATACGCAGTATTTT. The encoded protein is CARLDRVGTDTQYF.

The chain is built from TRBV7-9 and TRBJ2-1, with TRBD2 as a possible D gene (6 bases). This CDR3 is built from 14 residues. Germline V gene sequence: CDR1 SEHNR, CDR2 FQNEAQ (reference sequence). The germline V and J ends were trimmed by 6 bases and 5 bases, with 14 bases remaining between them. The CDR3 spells CASSPFSGNNEQFF. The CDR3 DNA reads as TGTGCCAGCAGTCCCTTTAGCGGAAACAATGAGCAGTTCTTC. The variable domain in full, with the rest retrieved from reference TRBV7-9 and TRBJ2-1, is DTGVSQNPRHKITKRGQNVTFRCDPISEHNRLYWYRQTLGQGPEFLTYFQNEAQLEKSRLLSDRFSAERPKGSFSTLEIQRTEQGDSAMYLCASSPFSGNNEQFFGPGTRLTVL.

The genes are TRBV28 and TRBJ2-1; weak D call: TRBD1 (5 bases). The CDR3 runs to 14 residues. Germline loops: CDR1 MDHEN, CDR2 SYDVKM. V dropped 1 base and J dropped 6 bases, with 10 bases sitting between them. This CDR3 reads CASSLLDRTNEQFF. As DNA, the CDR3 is TGTGCCAGCAGTTTATTAGACAGAACCAATGAGCAGTTCTTC.

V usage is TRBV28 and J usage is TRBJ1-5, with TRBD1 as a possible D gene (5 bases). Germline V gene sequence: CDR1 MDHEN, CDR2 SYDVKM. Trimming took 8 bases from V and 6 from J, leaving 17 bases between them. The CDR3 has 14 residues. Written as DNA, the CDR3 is TGTGCCAGCGGGGGGGTATCCGGTGGTCAGCCCCAGCATTTT. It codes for CASGGVSGGQPQHF.

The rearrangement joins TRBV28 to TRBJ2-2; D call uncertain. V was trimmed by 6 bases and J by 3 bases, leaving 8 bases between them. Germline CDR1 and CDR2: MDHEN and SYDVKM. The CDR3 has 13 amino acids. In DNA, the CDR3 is TGTGCCAGCAGGAGTTACTACACCGGGGAGCTGTTTTTT. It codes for CASRSYYTGELFF.

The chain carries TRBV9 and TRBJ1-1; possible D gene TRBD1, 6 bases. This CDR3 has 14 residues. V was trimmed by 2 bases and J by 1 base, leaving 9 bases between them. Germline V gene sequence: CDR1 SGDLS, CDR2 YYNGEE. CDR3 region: CASSVWTENTEAFF. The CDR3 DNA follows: TGTGCCAGCAGCGTCTGGACAGAGAACACTGAAGCTTTCTTT. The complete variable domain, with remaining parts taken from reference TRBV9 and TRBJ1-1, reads DSGVTQTPKHLITATGQRVTLRCSPRSGDLSVYWYQQSLDQGLQFLIQYYNGEERAKGNILERFSAQQFPDLHSELNLSSLELGDSALYFCASSVWTENTEAFFGQGTRLTVV.

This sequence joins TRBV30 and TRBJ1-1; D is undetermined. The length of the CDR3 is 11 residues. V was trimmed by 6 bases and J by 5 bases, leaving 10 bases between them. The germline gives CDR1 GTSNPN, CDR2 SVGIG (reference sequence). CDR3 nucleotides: TGTGCCTGCAAAAGGGAGACTGAAGCTTTCTTT. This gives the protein CACKRETEAFF. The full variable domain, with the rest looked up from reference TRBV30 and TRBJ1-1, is SQTIHQWPATLVQPVGSPLSLECTVEGTSNPNLYWYRQAAGRGLQLLFYSVGIGQISSEVPQNLSASRPQDRQFILSSKKLLLSDSGFYLCACKRETEAFFGQGTRLTVV.

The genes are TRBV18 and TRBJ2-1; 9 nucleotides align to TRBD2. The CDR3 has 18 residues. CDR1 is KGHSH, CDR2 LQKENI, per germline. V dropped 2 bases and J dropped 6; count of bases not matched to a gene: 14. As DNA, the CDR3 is TGTGCCAGCTCACCATTTTCCGGGCTAGCGGGATGGGTCAATGAGCAGTTCTTC. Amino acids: CASSPFSGLAGWVNEQFF.